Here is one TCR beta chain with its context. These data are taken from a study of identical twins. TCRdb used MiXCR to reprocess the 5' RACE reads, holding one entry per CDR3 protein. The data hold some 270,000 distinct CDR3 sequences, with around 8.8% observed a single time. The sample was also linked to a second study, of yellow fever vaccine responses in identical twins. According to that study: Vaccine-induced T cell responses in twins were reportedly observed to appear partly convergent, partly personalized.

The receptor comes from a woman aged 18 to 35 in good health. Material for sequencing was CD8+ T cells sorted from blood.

CDR3: CASRGPGAGNGYTF. DNA of the CDR3: TGTGCCAGCAGAGGACCGGGGGCAGGGAATGGCTACACCTTC. The chain recombines TRBV28 with TRBJ1-2, with D possibly TRBD1 on 6 matching bases. CDR1 is MDHEN and CDR2 is SYDVKM in the germline V gene. With 6 bases removed from V and 6 bases from J, the gap between germline ends came to 17 bases. The CDR3 contains 14 residues.